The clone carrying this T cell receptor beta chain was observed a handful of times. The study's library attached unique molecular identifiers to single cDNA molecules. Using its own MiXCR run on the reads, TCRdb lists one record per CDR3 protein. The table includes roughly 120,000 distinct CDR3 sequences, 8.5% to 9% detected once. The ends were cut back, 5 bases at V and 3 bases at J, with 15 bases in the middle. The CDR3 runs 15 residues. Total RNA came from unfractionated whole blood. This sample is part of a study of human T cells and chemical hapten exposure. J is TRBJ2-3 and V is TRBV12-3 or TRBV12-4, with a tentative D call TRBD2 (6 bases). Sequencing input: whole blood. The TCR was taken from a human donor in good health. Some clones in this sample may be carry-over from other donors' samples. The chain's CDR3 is CASSISGSETDTQYF. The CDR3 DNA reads TGTGCCAGCAGTATTAGCGGATCTGAGACAGATACGCAGTATTTT.